These T cell receptor beta chains were read from a single sample in a study of cytomegalovirus exposure and HLA in healthy donors. The assay was immunoSEQ multiplex PCR, and TCRdb's table has in-frame clones only and misses some. Among approximately 130,000 clones listed, roughly 82% were seen once. The sample was PBMCs. The receptors derive from a man aged 18 to 35 in good health and CMV-seropositive. Both conserved end residues are part of each CDR3. D genes are given only for firm matches. The size of a clone is reported for some rows only, either as once, few or many, or as a class for expanded clones.

j_gene,len,v_gene,d_gene,abundance,CDR3nt,CDR3aa
TRBJ2-7,15,TRBV5-1,TRBD1,.,TGCGCCAGCAGCCCCTTTGGACAGGGACTCTACGAGCAGTACTTC,CASSPFGQGLYEQYF
TRBJ1-4,16,TRBV5-1,TRBD1,.,TGCGCCAGCAGCTTGCTCGGACAGGGGAGCTTTGAAAAACTGTTTTTT,CASSLLGQGSFEKLFF
TRBJ1-2,13,TRBV6-1,TRBD1,once,TGTGCCAGCAGTGGAACAGGGGGCGTGGGCTACACCTTC,CASSGTGGVGYTF
TRBJ1-4,14,TRBV5-1,TRBD1,.,TGCGCCAGCGGAGAGACAGGGTGGAATGAAAAACTGTTTTTT,CASGETGWNEKLFF
TRBJ1-1,13,TRBV6-1,.,once,TGTGCCAGCAAATCCGGGAGGAACACTGAAGCTTTCTTT,CASKSGRNTEAFF
TRBJ1-1,12,TRBV29-1,.,.,TGCAGCGGAGGCAGGGTGGGCGCTGAAGCTTTCTTT,CSGGRVGAEAFF
TRBJ2-7,15,TRBV6-1,.,.,TGTGCCAGCAGTGAGGCGGGATTAGGAGTTTACGAGCAGTACTTC,CASSEAGLGVYEQYF
TRBJ2-3,16,TRBV19,.,.,TGTGCCACCAACCCCCAGGGGAGCTCTGGAACAGATACGCAGTATTTT,CATNPQGSSGTDTQYF
TRBJ1-6,13,TRBV4-2,.,.,TGTGCCAGCAGCCAGCTGATATCCGGACCCCTCCACTTT,CASSQLISGPLHF
TRBJ1-5,16,TRBV19,.,.,TGTGCCAGTAGTATGACGGCAGACTATAGCAATCAGCCCCAGCATTTT,CASSMTADYSNQPQHF
TRBJ2-1,15,TRBV6-5,.,.,TGTGCCAGCACCGAAAGGGCGGGTCTATACAATGAGCAGTTCTTC,CASTERAGLYNEQFF
TRBJ2-7,12,TRBV28,.,.,TGTGCCAGCAGTGTAGGGGGCTACGAGCAGTACTTC,CASSVGGYEQYF
TRBJ2-1,12,TRBV30,TRBD2,.,TGTGCCTGGGGACTAGCGGGAGATGAGCAGTTCTTC,CAWGLAGDEQFF
TRBJ2-7,14,TRBV5-6,.,.,TGTGCCAGCAGCTCCACCCAGATCTCCTACGAGCAGTACTTC,CASSSTQISYEQYF
TRBJ2-2,19,TRBV18,TRBD2,.,TGTGCCAGCTCACTCATCGGGACTAGCGGGAGTTCGGGCACCGGGGAGCTGTTTTTT,CASSLIGTSGSSGTGELFF
TRBJ2-1,11,TRBV5-4,.,once,TGTGCCAGCACCGGGGGTTATGAGCAGTTCTTC,CASTGGYEQFF
TRBJ2-7,17,TRBV5-4,TRBD2,once,TGTGCCAGCAGCTATGGACAGACTAGCGGGGAAAGATACGAGCAGTACTTC,CASSYGQTSGERYEQYF
TRBJ1-4,13,TRBV27,.,.,TGTGCCAGCAGTTTAGGGGGGGGTGAAAAACTGTTTTTT,CASSLGGGEKLFF
TRBJ1-1,12,TRBV6-4,TRBD1,.,TGTGCCAGCAGGCGAGGGACAGGGGAAGCTTTCTTT,CASRRGTGEAFF
TRBJ1-5,14,TRBV6-1,TRBD1,.,TGTGCCAGCTCAGGACAGGCCGGCAATCAGCCCCAGCATTTT,CASSGQAGNQPQHF
TRBJ2-3,16,TRBV28,TRBD2,.,TGTGCCAGCAGTTCCAATAGCGGGAGAACCGGAGATACGCAGTATTTT,CASSSNSGRTGDTQYF
TRBJ2-7,14,TRBV28,TRBD2,.,TGTGCCAGCAGTTTCGGGGGACTAACCTACGAGCAGTACTTC,CASSFGGLTYEQYF
TRBJ2-7,14,TRBV6-6,.,.,TGTGCCAGCAGACGACCTACGGGAGCCTACGAGCAGTACTTC,CASRRPTGAYEQYF
TRBJ2-1,18,TRBV4-1,.,.,TGCGCCAGCAGCCAAACACCGCCTGGGGCATTATATGGATATGAGCAGTTCTTC,CASSQTPPGALYGYEQFF
TRBJ1-1,13,TRBV19,.,.,TGTGCCAGTAGTCTCAGGGTGGGCACTGAAGCTTTCTTT,CASSLRVGTEAFF
TRBJ2-2,14,TRBV6-1,.,.,TGTGCCAGCAGGCCCGGGGGAAACACCGGGGAGCTGTTTTTT,CASRPGGNTGELFF
TRBJ2-3,18,TRBV5-1,TRBD2,.,TGCGCCAGCAGCTGGGCCGGACTTATAGCGGGATCCACAGATACGCAGTATTTT,CASSWAGLIAGSTDTQYF
TRBJ1-1,14,TRBV5-4,TRBD1,.,TGTGCCAGCAGAAGGGACAGGGAGGACACTGAAGCTTTCTTT,CASRRDREDTEAFF
TRBJ1-1,15,TRBV5-5,.,.,TGTGCCAGCAGCAAGGGGGACGGACCGAACACTGAAGCTTTCTTT,CASSKGDGPNTEAFF
TRBJ1-4,15,TRBV7-3,.,many,TGTGCCAGCAGCTTAAAGCAGGGGATCGGTGAAAAACTGTTTTTT,CASSLKQGIGEKLFF
TRBJ1-5,15,TRBV6-5,TRBD1,.,TGTGCCAGCAGTTACTCGGGACAGGGTAGTCAGCCCCAGCATTTT,CASSYSGQGSQPQHF
TRBJ1-2,14,TRBV7-7,.,.,TGTGCTAGCTGTCGAACGTTGAGGTTCGGAGGCTACACCTTC,CASCRTLRFGGYTF
TRBJ2-7,13,TRBV10-3,.,.,TGTGCCATCTCCCGACAGGAATCCTACGAGCAGTACTTC,CAISRQESYEQYF
TRBJ1-2,14,TRBV9,.,.,TGTGCCAGCAGCCTATCCGGGACACGCTATGGCTACACCTTC,CASSLSGTRYGYTF
TRBJ1-5,14,TRBV19,.,.,TGTGCCAGTAAGGAGGGGTTTACCAATCAGCCCCAGCATTTT,CASKEGFTNQPQHF